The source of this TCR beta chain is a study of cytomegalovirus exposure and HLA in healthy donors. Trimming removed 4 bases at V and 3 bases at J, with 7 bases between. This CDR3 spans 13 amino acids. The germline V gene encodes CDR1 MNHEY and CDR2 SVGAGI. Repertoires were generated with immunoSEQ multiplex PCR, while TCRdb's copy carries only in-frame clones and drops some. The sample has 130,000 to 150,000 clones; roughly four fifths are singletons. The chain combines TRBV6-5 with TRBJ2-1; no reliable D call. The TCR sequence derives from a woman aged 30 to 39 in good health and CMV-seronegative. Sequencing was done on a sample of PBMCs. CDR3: CASSSDNYNEQFF. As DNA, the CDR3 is TGTGCCAGCAGTTCTGACAACTACAATGAGCAGTTCTTC.